This T cell receptor beta chain was sequenced for a study of shared clonotypes between healthy human individuals. Trimming cost V 3 bases and J 9 bases; bases outside gene matches: 12. Germline CDR1 reads SEHNR; CDR2 reads FQNEAQ (reference sequence). The CDR3 loop spans 15 amino acids. TCRdb keeps only in-frame clones here, not all; method: immunoSEQ multiplex PCR. Here the sample spans some 2,000,000 clones, 95% being singletons. This clonotype was sampled from a man aged 18 to 30 in good health. Sequencing was done on a sample of naive CD4+ T cells sorted from blood. This sample's subset: CD45RA+ positively selected. This chain joins TRBV7-9 and TRBJ2-5; 8 bases match TRBD1. The CDR3 DNA is TGTGCCAGCAGCTTCGGCCTGGGACAGGTGCAGCCCCAGTACTTC. Protein: CASSFGLGQVQPQYF.